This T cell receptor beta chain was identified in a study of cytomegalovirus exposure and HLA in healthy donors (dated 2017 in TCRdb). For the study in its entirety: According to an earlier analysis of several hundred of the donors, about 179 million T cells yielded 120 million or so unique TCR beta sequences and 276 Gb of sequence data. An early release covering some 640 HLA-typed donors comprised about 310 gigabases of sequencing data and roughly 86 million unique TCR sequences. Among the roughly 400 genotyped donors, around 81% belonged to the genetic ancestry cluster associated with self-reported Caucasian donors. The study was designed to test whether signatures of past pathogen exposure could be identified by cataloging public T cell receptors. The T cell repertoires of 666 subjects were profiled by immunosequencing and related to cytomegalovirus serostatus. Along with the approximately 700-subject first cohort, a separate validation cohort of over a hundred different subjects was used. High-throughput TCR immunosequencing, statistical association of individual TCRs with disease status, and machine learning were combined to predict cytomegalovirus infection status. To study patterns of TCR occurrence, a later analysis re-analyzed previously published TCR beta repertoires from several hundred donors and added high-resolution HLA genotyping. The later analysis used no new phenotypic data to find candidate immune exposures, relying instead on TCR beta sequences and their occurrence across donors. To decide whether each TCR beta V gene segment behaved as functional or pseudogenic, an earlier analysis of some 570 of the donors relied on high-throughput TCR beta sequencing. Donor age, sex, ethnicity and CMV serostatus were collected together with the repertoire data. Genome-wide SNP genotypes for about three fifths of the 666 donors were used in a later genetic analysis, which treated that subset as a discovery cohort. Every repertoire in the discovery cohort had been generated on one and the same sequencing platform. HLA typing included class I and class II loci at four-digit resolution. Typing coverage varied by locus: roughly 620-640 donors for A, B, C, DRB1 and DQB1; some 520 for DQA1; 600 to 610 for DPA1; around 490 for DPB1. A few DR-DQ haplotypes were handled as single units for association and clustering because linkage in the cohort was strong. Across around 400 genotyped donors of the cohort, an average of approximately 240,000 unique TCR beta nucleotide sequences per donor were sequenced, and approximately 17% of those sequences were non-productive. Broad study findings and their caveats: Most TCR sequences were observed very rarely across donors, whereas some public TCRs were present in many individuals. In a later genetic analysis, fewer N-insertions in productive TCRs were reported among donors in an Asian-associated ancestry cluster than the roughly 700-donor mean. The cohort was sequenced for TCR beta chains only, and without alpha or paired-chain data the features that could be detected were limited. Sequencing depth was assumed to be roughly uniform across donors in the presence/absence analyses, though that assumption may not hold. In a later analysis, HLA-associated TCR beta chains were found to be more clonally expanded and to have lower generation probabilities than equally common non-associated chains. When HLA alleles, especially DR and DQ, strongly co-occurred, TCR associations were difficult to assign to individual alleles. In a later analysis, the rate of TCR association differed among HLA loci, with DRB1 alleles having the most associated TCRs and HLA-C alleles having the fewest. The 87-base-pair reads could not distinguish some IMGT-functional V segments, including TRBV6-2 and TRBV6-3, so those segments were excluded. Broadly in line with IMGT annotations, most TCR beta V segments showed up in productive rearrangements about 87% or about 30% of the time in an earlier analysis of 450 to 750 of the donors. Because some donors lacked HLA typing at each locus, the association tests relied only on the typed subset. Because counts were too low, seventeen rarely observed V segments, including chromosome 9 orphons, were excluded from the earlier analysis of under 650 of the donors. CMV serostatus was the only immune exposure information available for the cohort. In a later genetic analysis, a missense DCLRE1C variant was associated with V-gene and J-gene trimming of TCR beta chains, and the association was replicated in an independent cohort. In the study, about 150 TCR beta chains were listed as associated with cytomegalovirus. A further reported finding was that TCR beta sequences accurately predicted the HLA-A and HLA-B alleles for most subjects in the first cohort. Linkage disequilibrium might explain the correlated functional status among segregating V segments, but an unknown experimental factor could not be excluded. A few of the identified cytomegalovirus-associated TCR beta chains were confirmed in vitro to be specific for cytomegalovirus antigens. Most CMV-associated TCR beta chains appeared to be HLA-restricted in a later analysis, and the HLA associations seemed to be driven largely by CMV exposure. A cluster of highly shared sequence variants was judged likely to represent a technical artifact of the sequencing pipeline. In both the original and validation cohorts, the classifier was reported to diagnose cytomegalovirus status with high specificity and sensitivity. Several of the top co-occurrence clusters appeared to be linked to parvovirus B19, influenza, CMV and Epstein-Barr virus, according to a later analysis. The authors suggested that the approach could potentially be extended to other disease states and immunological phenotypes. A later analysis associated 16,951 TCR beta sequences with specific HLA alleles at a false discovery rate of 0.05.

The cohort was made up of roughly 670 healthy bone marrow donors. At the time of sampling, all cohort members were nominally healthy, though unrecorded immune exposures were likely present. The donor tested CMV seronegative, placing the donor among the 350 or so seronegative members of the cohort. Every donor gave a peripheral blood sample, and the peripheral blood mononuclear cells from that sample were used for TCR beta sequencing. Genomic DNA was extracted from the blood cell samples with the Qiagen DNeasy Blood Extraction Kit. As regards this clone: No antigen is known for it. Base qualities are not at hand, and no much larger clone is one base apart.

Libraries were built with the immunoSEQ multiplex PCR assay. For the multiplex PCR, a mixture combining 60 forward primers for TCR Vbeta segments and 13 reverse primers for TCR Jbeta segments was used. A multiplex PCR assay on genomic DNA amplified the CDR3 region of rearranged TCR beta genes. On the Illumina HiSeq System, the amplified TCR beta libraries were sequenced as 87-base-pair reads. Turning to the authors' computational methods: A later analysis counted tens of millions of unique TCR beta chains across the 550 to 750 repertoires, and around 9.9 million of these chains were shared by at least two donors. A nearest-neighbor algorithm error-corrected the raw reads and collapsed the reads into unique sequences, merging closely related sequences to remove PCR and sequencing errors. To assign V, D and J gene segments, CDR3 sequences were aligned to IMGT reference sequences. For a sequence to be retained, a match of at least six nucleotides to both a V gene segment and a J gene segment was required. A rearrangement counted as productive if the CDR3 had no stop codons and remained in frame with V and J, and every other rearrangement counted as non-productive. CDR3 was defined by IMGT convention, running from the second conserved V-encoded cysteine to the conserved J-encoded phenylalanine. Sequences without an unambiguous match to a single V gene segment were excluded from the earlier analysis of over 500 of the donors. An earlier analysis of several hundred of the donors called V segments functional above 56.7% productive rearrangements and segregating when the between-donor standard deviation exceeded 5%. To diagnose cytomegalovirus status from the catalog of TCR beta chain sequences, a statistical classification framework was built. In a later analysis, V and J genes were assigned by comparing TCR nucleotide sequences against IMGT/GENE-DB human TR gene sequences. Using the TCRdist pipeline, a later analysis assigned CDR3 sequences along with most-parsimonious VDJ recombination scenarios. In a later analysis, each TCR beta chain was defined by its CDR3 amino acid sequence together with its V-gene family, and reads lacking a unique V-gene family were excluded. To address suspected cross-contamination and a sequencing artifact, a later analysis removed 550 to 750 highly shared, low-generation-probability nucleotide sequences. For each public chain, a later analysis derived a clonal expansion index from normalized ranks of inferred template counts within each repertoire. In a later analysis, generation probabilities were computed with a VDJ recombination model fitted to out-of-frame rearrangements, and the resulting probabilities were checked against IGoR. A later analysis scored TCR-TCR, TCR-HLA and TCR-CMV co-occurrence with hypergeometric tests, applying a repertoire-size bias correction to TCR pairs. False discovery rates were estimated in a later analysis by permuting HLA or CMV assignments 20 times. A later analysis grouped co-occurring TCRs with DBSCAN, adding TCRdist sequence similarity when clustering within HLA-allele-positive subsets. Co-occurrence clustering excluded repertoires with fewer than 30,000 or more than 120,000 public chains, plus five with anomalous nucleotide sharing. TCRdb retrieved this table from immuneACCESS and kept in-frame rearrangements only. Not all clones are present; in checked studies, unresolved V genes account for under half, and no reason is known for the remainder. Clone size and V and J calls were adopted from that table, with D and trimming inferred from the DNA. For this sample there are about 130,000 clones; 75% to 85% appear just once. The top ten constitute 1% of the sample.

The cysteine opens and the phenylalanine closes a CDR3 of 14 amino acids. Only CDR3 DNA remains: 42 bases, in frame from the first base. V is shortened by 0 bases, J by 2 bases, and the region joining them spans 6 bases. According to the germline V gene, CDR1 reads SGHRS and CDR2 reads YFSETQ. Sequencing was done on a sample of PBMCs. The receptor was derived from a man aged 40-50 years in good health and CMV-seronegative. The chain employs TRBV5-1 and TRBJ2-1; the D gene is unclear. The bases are TGCGCCAGCAGCTTGGTCTCTACCTACAATGAGCAGTTCTTC. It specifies CASSLVSTYNEQFF.